This T cell receptor beta chain was recovered during a study of blood T cell repertoires in COVID-19. Looking at the study overall: In each case, the material was cDNA or gDNA derived from T cells, B-cell-depleted T cells, or PBMCs.

All enrollees were roughly 18 to 100 years old and from about 24 US areas. As originally analysed: Amplification of reference gene primers provided the estimated nucleated cell counts. Data came from immunoSEQ multiplex PCR; TCRdb stores just in-frame clones and leaves some out. V and J calls and clone size come straight from that table; D and trimming were deduced from the DNA. Of approximately 400,000 clones in the sample, roughly nine tenths were seen once. Sequenced sample: PBMCs or T cells enriched from blood (not recorded which). This clonotype was obtained from a woman in her 40s who had been exposed to COVID-19.

CDR3 sequence reads: CASSLTGTYEQYF. CDR3 coding DNA: TGTGCCAGCAGTTTGACAGGGACCTACGAGCAGTACTTC. The chain employs TRBV28 and TRBJ2-7; 7 bases are shared with TRBD1. The V and J ends lost 3 bases and 2 bases, in that order; junction bases with no gene match: 1. Looked up from germline, CDR1 is MDHEN and CDR2 is SYDVKM. This CDR3 contains 13 residues.